Below are 10 T cell receptor beta chains sequenced from a single sample in a study of blood T cell repertoires in COVID-19 (TCRdb year 2020). The library was built by means of the immunoSEQ multiplex PCR assay. The source is immuneACCESS, and TCRdb retained only in-frame sequences with V and J called. Part of the clones is not carried over; for the studies checked, unresolved V genes explain less than half of this, and the remainder is unexplained. Recorded for this sample are about 68,000 clones; 88% of them occurred a single time. The ten top clones hold 2.3% of the sample. The sample comprised peripheral blood. These receptors came from a human donor in a cohort sampled during active COVID-19.

The chain recombines TRBV5-1 with TRBJ2-1; 8 positions agree with TRBD2. This CDR3 region has 19 residues. Losses at the gene ends were 6 bases for V and 0 bases for J; bases not matched to a gene: 17. Germline V gives CDR1 SGHRS, CDR2 YFSETQ. The CDR3 sequence is CASMTVAGGLMSSYNEQFF. The CDR3 DNA follows: TGCGCCAGCATGACCGTCGCGGGGGGCTTGATGAGCTCCTACAATGAGCAGTTCTTC.

There are a few counts of this clone. This chain links TRBV25-1 with TRBJ1-2, with TRBD1 as a possible D gene (6 bases). V lost 10 bases and J lost 7, with 19 bases in between. Germline V gene data show CDR1 as MGHDK and CDR2 as SYGVNS. CDR3 size: 13 residues. The CDR3 loop reads CATRAGGVSGYTF. DNA of the CDR3: TGTGCCACCAGGGCGGGGGGCGTGAGTGGCTACACCTTC.

The chain couples TRBV5-6 to TRBJ2-3, with D possibly TRBD2 on 5 matching bases. The CDR3 consists of 15 residues. Germline V gives CDR1 SGHDT, CDR2 YYEEEE. V was clipped by 6 bases and J by 3 bases, with 17 bases between them. For the CDR3, the DNA is TGTGCCAGCACAAGGACTCCGACGTCGACAGATACGCAGTATTTT. It is translated as CASTRTPTSTDTQYF.

The chain uses TRBV21-1 and TRBJ2-7; TRBD1, the table's D call, lacks a check against the DNA. TRBV21-1 is annotated as a pseudogene. This CDR3 is built from 15 residues. CDR3 amino acids: CASSARTGDSYEQYF. In nucleotides, the CDR3 is TGTGCCAGCAGCGCCAGGACAGGGGACTCCTACGAGCAGTACTTC.

The rearrangement joins TRBV19 to TRBJ1-2, with D perhaps TRBD1 (5 bases). Trimming left V 4 bases short and J 4 bases short, with 16 bases between. Germline CDR1 reads LNHDA; CDR2 reads SQIVND (reference sequence). The CDR3 loop spans 15 amino acids. CDR3 sequence: CASSNYNPGGYGYTF. For the CDR3, the DNA is TGTGCCAGTAGTAACTACAACCCGGGGGGCTATGGCTACACCTTC.

The J gene is TRBJ1-6, the V gene TRBV6-1; D is ambiguous. V shed 1 base and J shed 9 bases, with 19 bases lying between them. Germline CDR1 and CDR2: MNHNS and SASEGT. This CDR3 has 17 residues. CDR3 sequence (DNA): TGTGCCAGCAGTGAAGAAATTCGTCGGGTTGCTGGTTCACCCCTCCACTTT. Its translation is CASSEEIRRVAGSPLHF.

The gene calls are TRBV28 and TRBJ1-1; no definite D call. This CDR3 has 11 amino acids. V lost 8 bases and J 3 bases, leaving 7 bases between the germline ends. CDR1 is MDHEN, CDR2 SYDVKM, per germline. For the CDR3, the DNA is TGTGCCAGCGGAGCTGACACTGAAGCTTTCTTT. This codes for CASGADTEAFF.

The chain couples TRBV16 to TRBJ1-6; perhaps TRBD1 as D (5 bases). V was trimmed by 5 bases and J by 1 base, leaving 15 bases between them. The CDR3 contains 17 residues. CDR1 is KGHSY and CDR2 is FQNENV in the germline V gene. The CDR3 DNA follows: TGTGCCAGCAGCTCCCTTAGGGGAAGATCCTATAATTCACCCCTCCACTTT. Translated, it gives CASSSLRGRSYNSPLHF.

J is TRBJ2-1 and V is TRBV13; 7 bases match TRBD2. Per germline, CDR1 PRHDT and CDR2 FYEKMQ (reference sequence). The CDR3 spans 14 residues. After removal of 5 bases from V and 7 bases from J, the junction contained 8 bases not matched to a gene. In DNA, the CDR3 is TGTGCCAGCAGCCGCCGGGGGGAGCAGAATGAGCAGTTCTTC. Its protein is CASSRRGEQNEQFF.

This clone has only one observation. J is TRBJ1-1 and V is TRBV27; a weak D match, TRBD1 (5 bases). V lost 3 bases, J lost 0 bases, and 8 bases lay in between. Per germline, CDR1 MNHEY and CDR2 SMNVEV (reference sequence). The CDR3 length is 14 residues. The CDR3 spells CASSLGGLNTEAFF. The CDR3 region has the DNA TGTGCCAGCAGTTTGGGGGGGTTGAACACTGAAGCTTTCTTT.